Listed below are T cell receptor beta chains from one sample, sequenced in a study of control samples from healthy donors and cancer patients. Produced via immunoSEQ multiplex PCR; TCRdb's table is partial and in-frame only. The sample lists more than 100,000 clones, 80% to 95% seen once, with just over 8.5% in the top ten. The sequencing sample was made of blood. The receptors were gathered from a man younger than 30 in good health. The CDR3 runs from the conserved cysteine through the conserved F or W. D genes are given only for firm matches. Size tells how often a clone was seen (once, few, many) or the class of an expanded clone, and some rows leave it out.

>.|TRBV4-1|TRBJ2-7|.
TGCGCCAGCAGCCAAGTCGATGGGGGCAGGTACGAGCAGTACTTC
CASSQVDGGRYEQYF
>.|TRBV7-2|TRBJ1-1|.
TGTGCCAGCAGCTTAGGTGCGCAGAACACTGAAGCTTTCTTT
CASSLGAQNTEAFF
>.|TRBV7-3|TRBJ2-5|.
TGTGCCAGCAGCTTATCTAATCAAGAGACCCAGTACTTC
CASSLSNQETQYF
>.|TRBV6-1|TRBJ2-7|.
TGTGCCAGCAGTGAAGATGGGGGGTCCTCCTACGAGCAGTACTTC
CASSEDGGSSYEQYF
>.|TRBV5-5|TRBJ1-1|.
TGTGCCAGCAGCTTTAACGGGGGGCTGTTGAACACTGAAGCTTTCTTT
CASSFNGGLLNTEAFF
>.|TRBV13|TRBJ1-2|.
TGTGCCAGCAGCTTATTGCCGGGCCAAGACTATGGCTACACCTTC
CASSLLPGQDYGYTF
>.|TRBV6-4|TRBJ1-2|.
TGTGCCAGCAGCCCAGACGAAGGGAGCTATGGCTACACCTTC
CASSPDEGSYGYTF
>once|TRBV5-1|TRBJ2-7|TRBD1
TGCGCCAGCAGTTACCGACAGGGATCCTACGAGCAGTACTTC
CASSYRQGSYEQYF
>once|TRBV6-1|TRBJ1-1|TRBD1
TGTGCCAGCAGTGAACGACAGGGGATGGGGGCCGTGAACACTGAAGCTTTCTTT
CASSERQGMGAVNTEAFF
>.|TRBV19|TRBJ1-5|.
TGTGCCAGTAGTATAGGGGGGAGAAATCAGCCCCAGCATTTT
CASSIGGRNQPQHF
>.|TRBV27|TRBJ2-7|.
TGTGCCAGCAGTTGGGACGGCAACGAGCAGTACTTC
CASSWDGNEQYF
>.|TRBV7-8|TRBJ1-1|TRBD1
TGTGCCAGCAGCTTAGCGTACAGGGGGAACACTGAAGCTTTCTTT
CASSLAYRGNTEAFF
>.|TRBV29-1|TRBJ2-3|TRBD2
TGCAGCGTTGATGGCGGGGGGGCCTGGGATACGCAGTATTTT
CSVDGGGAWDTQYF
>.|TRBV15|TRBJ1-1|TRBD1
TGTGCCACCAGCACGGGACAGGTGAACACTGAAGCTTTCTTT
CATSTGQVNTEAFF
>.|TRBV11-2|TRBJ2-1|.
TGTGCCAGCAGCTTACTCTCCACCTACAATGAGCAGTTCTTC
CASSLLSTYNEQFF
>.|TRBV5-4|TRBJ2-1|.
TGTGCCAGCAGCTTGGCTCTAGCCAATGAGCAGTTCTTC
CASSLALANEQFF
>.|TRBV12-3/TRBV12-4|TRBJ1-6|.
TGTGCCAGCGCGGGAGCCTCCTCACCCCTCCACTTT
CASAGASSPLHF
>.|TRBV3-1/TRBV3-2|TRBJ2-5|.
TGTGCCAGCAGCCAAGACTGGGACCGAGAGACCCAGTACTTC
CASSQDWDRETQYF
>.|TRBV11-2|TRBJ1-6|.
TGTGCCAGCAGCTTAGATCCCCCCCCACCCCTCCACTTT
CASSLDPPPPLHF
>.|TRBV9|TRBJ1-1|.
TGTGCCAGCAGCGTGCAAGGTGACACTGAAGCTTTCTTT
CASSVQGDTEAFF
>.|TRBV6-1|TRBJ1-2|TRBD1
TGTGCCAGCAGTGACCTTGACAGGGATCACGGCTACACCTTC
CASSDLDRDHGYTF
>.|TRBV18|TRBJ1-4|TRBD1
TGTGCCAGCTCACCACGTGGCAGGGGGACTGAAAAACTGTTTTTT
CASSPRGRGTEKLFF
>.|TRBV6-6|TRBJ1-5|.
TGTGCCAGCAGTCCCCAGAACTATCAGCCCCAGCATTTT
CASSPQNYQPQHF
>.|TRBV7-7|TRBJ2-2|.
TGTGCCAGCAGCCGGGGGACGGGGTCGAACACCGGGGAGCTGTTTTTT
CASSRGTGSNTGELFF
>.|TRBV7-2|TRBJ1-5|.
TGTGCCAGCAGCTTAGAATCAATGGGTGTTTATAGCAATCAGCCCCAGCATTTT
CASSLESMGVYSNQPQHF